These 8 T cell receptor beta chains were all obtained from the same sample, sequenced in a study of T cell repertoires in cytomegalovirus infection. Antigen specificity for these receptors is unknown. Via MiXCR, TCRdb re-called the reads, giving one row per CDR3 protein. Here the sample spans 75,000 to 95,000 distinct CDR3 sequences, about half being singletons. Sequencing was performed on CD8+ T cells from cultured PBMCs, taken from culture after CMV antigen stimulation. The receptors were gathered from a human donor in good health (CMV status not recorded). Some clones in this sample may be carry-over from other donors' samples.

Only a few counts were recorded for this clonotype. V gene TRBV5-1 combines with J gene TRBJ2-2; no reliable D call. The CDR3 extends over 12 amino acids. V dropped 6 bases and J dropped 4 bases, with 7 bases sitting between them. The germline V gene has CDR1 SGHRS and CDR2 YFSETQ. CDR3 residues: CASMTPTGELFF. CDR3 nucleotides: TGCGCCAGCATGACCCCCACCGGGGAGCTGTTTTTT. Based on the CDR3 plus reference TRBV5-1 and TRBJ2-2, the full variable domain is KAGVTQTPRYLIKTRGQQVTLSCSPISGHRSVSWYQQTPGQGLQFLFEYFSETQRNKGNFPGRFSGRQFSNSRSEMNVSTLELGDSALYLCASMTPTGELFFGEGSRLTVL.

The sample holds many counts of this clonotype. This rearrangement joins TRBV10-3 to TRBJ1-1; D gene uncertain. The V gene's germline CDR1 is ENHRY and CDR2 SYGVKD. V lost 6 bases to trimming and J lost 6 bases, with 17 bases between them. This CDR3 has 14 residues. The CDR3 DNA sequence: TGTGCCATCAGAACAGAGACACATATTTCTGAAGCTTTCTTT. It codes for CAIRTETHISEAFF.

The V and J genes are TRBV4-2 and TRBJ2-3; TRBD2 agrees at 9 bases. With 0 bases clipped from V and 4 bases from J, the junction kept 8 bases outside the gene matches. Germline V gene sequence: CDR1 LGHNA, CDR2 YNFKEQ. There are 17 residues in the CDR3. The CDR3 loop is CASSQDRAGGPSDTQYF. For the CDR3, the DNA is TGTGCCAGCAGCCAAGATAGGGCGGGGGGGCCCTCAGATACGCAGTATTTT.

The J gene is TRBJ2-7, the V gene TRBV9; possible D gene TRBD2, 5 bases. CDR1 is SGDLS, CDR2 YYNGEE, per germline. With 3 bases removed from V and 0 bases from J, the gap between germline ends came to 10 bases. CDR3 length: 14 amino acids. CDR3 DNA: TGTGCCAGCAGCGCGGAGGCAGGCTCCTACGAGCAGTACTTC. Translated, it gives CASSAEAGSYEQYF.

The J gene is TRBJ1-5, the V gene TRBV20-1; D is ambiguous. V lost 3 bases and J 2 bases, leaving 11 bases between the germline ends. The CDR3 sequence is 14 residues long. Germline CDR1 is DFQATT and CDR2 is SNEGSKA (reference sequence). Here the CDR3 DNA reads TGCAGTGCTAGGGGTAGCGGGGGCAATCAGCCCCAGCATTTT. Its protein is CSARGSGGNQPQHF.

The V and J genes are TRBV19 and TRBJ1-1, with D tentatively TRBD1 (5 bases). The CDR3 has 13 amino acids. Germline values: CDR1 LNHDA, CDR2 SQIVND (reference sequence). Trimming took off 4 bases at V and 5 bases at J, with 11 bases between the two ends. The CDR3 loop reads CASSTGGGTEAFF. The CDR3 nucleotides are TGTGCCAGTAGTACTGGGGGAGGGACTGAAGCTTTCTTT.

V and J are TRBV7-3 and TRBJ2-1, with no clear D. This CDR3 spans 13 amino acids. Germline CDR1 is SGHTA and CDR2 is FQGTGA. Trimming removed 4 bases from V and 4 bases from J, with 8 bases in between. CDR3 sequence reads: CASSSDRYNEQFF. In DNA form, the CDR3 reads TGTGCCAGCAGCTCGGACCGATACAATGAGCAGTTCTTC.

This sequence joins TRBV6-1 and TRBJ2-2; 8 bases line up with TRBD1. The CDR3 is 19 residues long. Germline V lookup: CDR1 MNHNS, CDR2 SASEGT. V dropped 5 bases and J dropped 7; count of bases not matched to a gene: 21. CDR3 DNA: TGTGCCAGCAGTCCATGGACAGGGAATGTAGTCCTTGTAGGCGGGGAGCTGTTTTTT. This gives the protein CASSPWTGNVVLVGGELFF.